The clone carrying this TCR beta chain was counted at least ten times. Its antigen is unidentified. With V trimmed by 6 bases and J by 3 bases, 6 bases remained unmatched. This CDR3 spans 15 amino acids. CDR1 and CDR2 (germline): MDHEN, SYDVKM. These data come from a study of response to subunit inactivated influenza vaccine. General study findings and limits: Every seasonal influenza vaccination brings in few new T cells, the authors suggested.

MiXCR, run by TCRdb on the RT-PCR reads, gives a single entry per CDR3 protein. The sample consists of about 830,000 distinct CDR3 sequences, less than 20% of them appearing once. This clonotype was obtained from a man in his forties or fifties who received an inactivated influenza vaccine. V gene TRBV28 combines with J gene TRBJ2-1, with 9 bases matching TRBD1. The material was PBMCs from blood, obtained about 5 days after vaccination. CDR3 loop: CASSPGTGNYNEQFF. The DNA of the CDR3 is TGTGCCAGCAGCCCCGGGACAGGGAACTACAATGAGCAGTTCTTC.